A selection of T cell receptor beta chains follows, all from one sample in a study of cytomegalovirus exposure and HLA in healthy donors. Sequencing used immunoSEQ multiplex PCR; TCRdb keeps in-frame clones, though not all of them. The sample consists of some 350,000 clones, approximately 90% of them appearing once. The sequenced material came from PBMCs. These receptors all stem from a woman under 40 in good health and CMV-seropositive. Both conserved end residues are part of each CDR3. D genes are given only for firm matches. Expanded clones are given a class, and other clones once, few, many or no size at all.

cdr3_aa: CASSFVDRGRYEQYF; cdr3_nt: TGCGCCAGCAGCTTTGTGGACAGGGGGCGGTACGAGCAGTACTTC; d_call: TRBD1; clone_size: -; v_call: TRBV5-1; j_call: TRBJ2-7
cdr3_aa: CATSSGGTEAFF; cdr3_nt: TGTGCCACCAGCAGTGGGGGCACTGAAGCTTTCTTT; d_call: -; clone_size: -; v_call: TRBV15; j_call: TRBJ1-1
cdr3_aa: CASSLDRTGSTDTQYF; cdr3_nt: TGTGCCAGCAGCTTAGATCGGACAGGGAGCACAGATACGCAGTATTTT; d_call: TRBD1; clone_size: once; v_call: TRBV7-2; j_call: TRBJ2-3
cdr3_aa: CASSERRAGVETQYF; cdr3_nt: TGTGCCAGCAGTGAACGTCGGGCGGGAGTAGAGACCCAGTACTTC; d_call: TRBD2; clone_size: -; v_call: TRBV25-1; j_call: TRBJ2-5
cdr3_aa: CASTPGPKPYEQYF; cdr3_nt: TGTGCCAGCACGCCGGGCCCCAAACCCTACGAGCAGTACTTC; d_call: -; clone_size: -; v_call: TRBV6-1; j_call: TRBJ2-7
cdr3_aa: CASSHSQETQYF; cdr3_nt: TGTGCCAGCAGCCATTCCCAAGAGACCCAGTACTTC; d_call: -; clone_size: -; v_call: TRBV7-6; j_call: TRBJ2-5
cdr3_aa: CASSPPMGLDTQYF; cdr3_nt: TGTGCCAGCTCACCACCCATGGGGCTGGATACGCAGTATTTT; d_call: -; clone_size: -; v_call: TRBV18; j_call: TRBJ2-3
cdr3_aa: CASSQEPTGTATNEGYTF; cdr3_nt: TGTGCCAGCAGCCAAGAGCCAACCGGGACAGCAACAAACGAAGGCTACACCTTC; d_call: TRBD1; clone_size: -; v_call: TRBV4-2; j_call: TRBJ1-2
cdr3_aa: CASSLASINTEAFF; cdr3_nt: TGTGCCAGCAGCTTGGCTAGTATAAACACTGAAGCTTTCTTT; d_call: -; clone_size: once; v_call: TRBV5-4; j_call: TRBJ1-1
cdr3_aa: CASSYSTSGTYEQYF; cdr3_nt: TGTGCCAGCAGTTACTCTACTAGCGGAACCTACGAGCAGTACTTC; d_call: TRBD2; clone_size: -; v_call: TRBV6-5; j_call: TRBJ2-7
cdr3_aa: CASSVASGEQYF; cdr3_nt: TGTGCCAGCAGCGTAGCTAGTGGGGAGCAGTACTTC; d_call: -; clone_size: -; v_call: TRBV9; j_call: TRBJ2-7
cdr3_aa: CASSRQGSNQPQHF; cdr3_nt: TGTGCCAGCAGTCGCCAGGGAAGCAATCAGCCCCAGCATTTT; d_call: -; clone_size: -; v_call: TRBV2; j_call: TRBJ1-5
cdr3_aa: CSVEDQLGSANYGYTF; cdr3_nt: TGCAGCGTTGAAGATCAATTAGGATCCGCTAACTATGGCTACACCTTC; d_call: -; clone_size: -; v_call: TRBV29-1; j_call: TRBJ1-2
cdr3_aa: CASSIRDRAYNEQFF; cdr3_nt: TGTGCCAGTAGTATCCGGGACAGGGCGTACAATGAGCAGTTCTTC; d_call: TRBD1; clone_size: -; v_call: TRBV19; j_call: TRBJ2-1
cdr3_aa: CASRLTKPGLSTDTQYF; cdr3_nt: TGTGCCAGCAGGCTAACGAAACCGGGACTTAGCACAGATACGCAGTATTTT; d_call: -; clone_size: -; v_call: TRBV7-8; j_call: TRBJ2-3
cdr3_aa: CASTSTGVGGGRQYF; cdr3_nt: TGTGCCAGCACATCGACAGGGGTAGGCGGTGGGAGGCAGTACTTC; d_call: TRBD1; clone_size: -; v_call: TRBV2; j_call: TRBJ2-7
cdr3_aa: CSVAREGDQPQHF; cdr3_nt: TGCAGCGTTGCAAGGGAAGGGGATCAGCCCCAGCATTTT; d_call: -; clone_size: -; v_call: TRBV29-1; j_call: TRBJ1-5
cdr3_aa: CASSSPGTNWETQYF; cdr3_nt: TGTGCCAGCAGCTCCCCCGGGACTAACTGGGAGACCCAGTACTTC; d_call: TRBD2; clone_size: -; v_call: TRBV7-9; j_call: TRBJ2-5
cdr3_aa: CASSPGQGNQPQHF; cdr3_nt: TGTGCCAGCAGCCCGGGACAGGGTAATCAGCCCCAGCATTTT; d_call: TRBD1; clone_size: few; v_call: TRBV5-6; j_call: TRBJ1-5
cdr3_aa: CASSLTGGQETQYF; cdr3_nt: TGTGCCAGCAGCCTGACAGGGGGACAAGAGACCCAGTACTTC; d_call: TRBD1; clone_size: once; v_call: TRBV4-2; j_call: TRBJ2-5
cdr3_aa: CASSFGQVQRGAFF; cdr3_nt: TGTGCCAGCAGCTTTGGACAGGTACAGAGGGGAGCTTTCTTT; d_call: TRBD1; clone_size: -; v_call: TRBV5-6; j_call: TRBJ1-1
cdr3_aa: CASSLGQGGTEAFF; cdr3_nt: TGTGCCAGCAGTTTAGGACAGGGCGGAACTGAAGCTTTCTTT; d_call: TRBD1; clone_size: once; v_call: TRBV27; j_call: TRBJ1-1
cdr3_aa: CASSSVRRGANVLTF; cdr3_nt: TGTGCCAGCAGCTCTGTGAGGCGTGGGGCCAACGTCCTGACTTTC; d_call: -; clone_size: once; v_call: TRBV11-3; j_call: TRBJ2-6
cdr3_aa: CASSGNRQGSGNTIYF; cdr3_nt: TGTGCCAGCAGCGGCAATCGACAGGGATCTGGAAACACCATATATTTT; d_call: TRBD1; clone_size: -; v_call: TRBV9; j_call: TRBJ1-3
cdr3_aa: CASSLVGAAYEQYF; cdr3_nt: TGTGCCAGCAGTTTGGTCGGGGCCGCATACGAGCAGTACTTC; d_call: -; clone_size: -; v_call: TRBV27; j_call: TRBJ2-7
cdr3_aa: CASSQQTPGQAYEQYF; cdr3_nt: TGTGCCAGCAGCCAACAAACTCCGGGACAGGCCTACGAGCAGTACTTC; d_call: TRBD1; clone_size: -; v_call: TRBV4-2; j_call: TRBJ2-7
cdr3_aa: CASSPRTVSTGELFF; cdr3_nt: TGTGCCAGCAGCCCCCGCACAGTTTCTACCGGGGAGCTGTTTTTT; d_call: -; clone_size: -; v_call: TRBV7-8; j_call: TRBJ2-2
cdr3_aa: CASSPVGARVNGYTF; cdr3_nt: TGTGCCAGCAGCCCCGTCGGTGCTAGGGTGAATGGCTACACCTTC; d_call: -; clone_size: -; v_call: TRBV6-5; j_call: TRBJ1-2
cdr3_aa: CASTRGAGYEKLFF; cdr3_nt: TGTGCCAGCACACGTGGGGCGGGTTATGAAAAACTGTTTTTT; d_call: -; clone_size: -; v_call: TRBV6-6; j_call: TRBJ1-4
cdr3_aa: CASSPSAQMNTEAFF; cdr3_nt: TGCGCCAGCAGCCCCTCGGCCCAGATGAACACTGAAGCTTTCTTT; d_call: -; clone_size: -; v_call: TRBV5-1; j_call: TRBJ1-1
cdr3_aa: CASRTGKGEKLFF; cdr3_nt: TGTGCCAGTAGAACAGGGAAGGGGGAAAAACTGTTTTTT; d_call: -; clone_size: few; v_call: TRBV19; j_call: TRBJ1-4
cdr3_aa: CASSPGLAGGQSEQYF; cdr3_nt: TGTGCCAGCAGTCCAGGACTAGCGGGAGGGCAGTCCGAGCAGTACTTC; d_call: TRBD2; clone_size: -; v_call: TRBV7-2; j_call: TRBJ2-7
cdr3_aa: CASSRGGSGNTIYF; cdr3_nt: TGTGCCAGCAGTCGCGGGGGCTCTGGAAACACCATATATTTT; d_call: -; clone_size: -; v_call: TRBV28; j_call: TRBJ1-3
cdr3_aa: CASSSGAAKNIQYF; cdr3_nt: TGTGCCAGCAGCTCCGGCGCCGCCAAAAACATTCAGTACTTC; d_call: -; clone_size: -; v_call: TRBV6-6; j_call: TRBJ2-4
cdr3_aa: CASSIDGQLTPLHF; cdr3_nt: TGTGCCAGTAGTATAGACGGACAGCTAACGCCCCTCCACTTT; d_call: -; clone_size: -; v_call: TRBV19; j_call: TRBJ1-6
cdr3_aa: CASSYPAPIYGYTF; cdr3_nt: TGTGCCAGCAGTTACCCCGCCCCGATCTATGGCTACACCTTC; d_call: -; clone_size: -; v_call: TRBV28; j_call: TRBJ1-2
cdr3_aa: CASSLVADEQFF; cdr3_nt: TGTGCCAGCAGCTTAGTAGCGGATGAGCAGTTCTTC; d_call: -; clone_size: -; v_call: TRBV7-9; j_call: TRBJ2-1
cdr3_aa: CATSRAWTGEETQYF; cdr3_nt: TGTGCCACCAGCAGAGCTTGGACAGGGGAGGAGACCCAGTACTTC; d_call: TRBD1; clone_size: -; v_call: TRBV15; j_call: TRBJ2-5
cdr3_aa: CASSHHAGTGLSYEQYF; cdr3_nt: TGTGCCAGCAGTCACCACGCCGGGACAGGCCTCTCCTACGAGCAGTACTTC; d_call: TRBD1; clone_size: -; v_call: TRBV28; j_call: TRBJ2-7
cdr3_aa: CASSLAGGPDYEQYF; cdr3_nt: TGTGCCAGCAGCTTAGCGGGGGGGCCTGATTACGAGCAGTACTTC; d_call: -; clone_size: -; v_call: TRBV7-7; j_call: TRBJ2-7
cdr3_aa: CASSDGLIYGYTF; cdr3_nt: TGTGCCAGCTCTGATGGGCTGATCTATGGCTACACCTTC; d_call: -; clone_size: -; v_call: TRBV18; j_call: TRBJ1-2
cdr3_aa: CASSTTVGNYGYTF; cdr3_nt: TGTGCCAGTAGTACGACAGTCGGTAACTATGGCTACACCTTC; d_call: -; clone_size: -; v_call: TRBV19; j_call: TRBJ1-2
cdr3_aa: CASSLGLAGATIDEQYF; cdr3_nt: TGTGCCAGCAGCTTAGGGCTAGCGGGAGCGACAATTGACGAGCAGTACTTC; d_call: TRBD2; clone_size: -; v_call: TRBV7-2; j_call: TRBJ2-7
cdr3_aa: CASSVEEDTQYF; cdr3_nt: TGTGCCAGCAGCGTAGAGGAAGATACGCAGTATTTT; d_call: -; clone_size: -; v_call: TRBV9; j_call: TRBJ2-3
cdr3_aa: CASSLRFVGNEKLFF; cdr3_nt: TGTGCCAGCAGTTTAAGATTTGTGGGGAATGAAAAACTGTTTTTT; d_call: -; clone_size: -; v_call: TRBV28; j_call: TRBJ1-4